This TCR beta chain emerged from a study of T cells in Graves' hyperthyroidism and ophthalmopathy. Researchers amplified the TCR beta CDR3 regions from RNA transcripts. Primed by the HTBI set, a first-round RT-PCR was run on the TCR CDR3. MiXCR, run by TCRdb on the multiplex PCR reads, gives a single entry per CDR3 protein. This table has about 180,000 distinct CDR3 sequences, roughly 9.4% appearing once. Per germline, CDR1 LNHDA and CDR2 SQIVND (reference sequence). This CDR3 is built from 14 residues. V gave up 3 bases and J gave up 4 bases, with 12 bases separating them. The rearrangement links TRBV19 to TRBJ1-2; D not certain. Specimen: blood. The TCR was taken from a woman between 18 and 29 years old with Graves' hyperthyroidism that later progressed to Graves' ophthalmopathy. CDR3 amino acids: CASSIRNVGYGYTF. As DNA, the CDR3 is TGTGCCAGTAGTATTAGAAACGTGGGCTATGGCTACACCTTC. Full variable domain (remainder filled in from reference TRBV19 and TRBJ1-2): DGGITQSPKYLFRKEGQNVTLSCEQNLNHDAMYWYRQDPGQGLRLIYYSQIVNDFQKGDIAEGYSVSREKKESFPLTVTSAQKNPTAFYLCASSIRNVGYGYTFGSGTRLTVV.